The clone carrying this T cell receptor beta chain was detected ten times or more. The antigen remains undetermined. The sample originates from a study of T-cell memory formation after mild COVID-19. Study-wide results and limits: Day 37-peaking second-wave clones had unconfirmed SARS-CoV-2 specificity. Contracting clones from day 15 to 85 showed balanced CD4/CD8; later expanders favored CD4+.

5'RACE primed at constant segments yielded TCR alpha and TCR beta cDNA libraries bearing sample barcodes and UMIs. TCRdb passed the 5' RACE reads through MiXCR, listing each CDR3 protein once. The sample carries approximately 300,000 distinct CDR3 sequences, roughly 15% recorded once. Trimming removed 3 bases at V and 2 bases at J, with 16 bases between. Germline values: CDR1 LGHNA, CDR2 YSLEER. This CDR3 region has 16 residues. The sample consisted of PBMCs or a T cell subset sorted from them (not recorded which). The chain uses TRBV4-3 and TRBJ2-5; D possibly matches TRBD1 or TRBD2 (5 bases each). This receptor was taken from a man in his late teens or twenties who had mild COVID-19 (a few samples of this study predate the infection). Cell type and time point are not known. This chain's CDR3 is CASSQGPGAGQETQYF. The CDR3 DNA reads TGCGCCAGCAGCCAGGGCCCCGGGGCAGGGCAAGAGACCCAGTACTTC.